The rows below give T cell receptor beta chains drawn from one sample of a study of blood T cell dynamics during melanoma immunotherapy. Repertoires were generated with immunoSEQ multiplex PCR, while TCRdb's copy carries only in-frame clones and drops some. The sample carries about 6,200 clones, roughly 77% recorded once. The specimen was blood, collected from a patient treated with checkpoint blockade. Every receptor here comes from a human donor with melanoma. Each CDR3 is given with its conserved first and last residue. D genes are given only for firm matches. A clone size is listed for some rows: how often the clone was seen (once, few, many), or a class if it is expanded.

TRBJ1-4	TRBV2	-	TRBD1	TGTGCCAGCAGTGGCCCGGGACAGGCCTTAGTCGATGAAAAACTGTTTTTT	CASSGPGQALVDEKLFF
TRBJ2-7	TRBV7-3	-	TRBD1	TGTGCCAGCAGCCCCCTGCCGGGACAGGGGCGGTACGAGCAGTACTTC	CASSPLPGQGRYEQYF
TRBJ1-2	TRBV5-1	-	-	TGCGCCAGCAGCTTTATTGGGGATGGCTACACCTTC	CASSFIGDGYTF
TRBJ1-2	TRBV14	-	-	TGTGCCAGCAGCCAAGTGAACTCTCCCTATGGCTACACCTTC	CASSQVNSPYGYTF
TRBJ2-1	TRBV25-1	-	TRBD2	TGTGCCAGCAGTGACTGGACTAGCGGGGGGGCCGGGGAGCAGTTCTTC	CASSDWTSGGAGEQFF
TRBJ2-6	TRBV11-1	-	-	TGTGCCAGCAGCCCTCTTTCCCCTGGGGCCAACGTCCTGACTTTC	CASSPLSPGANVLTF
TRBJ2-7	TRBV11-2	-	-	TGTGCCAGCAGCTTAAACTCGAAAAACTCCGAGCAGTACTTC	CASSLNSKNSEQYF
TRBJ2-7	TRBV19	-	-	TGTGCCAGTAGTATAGGCGCTTTTCCGACCTACGAGCAGTACTTC	CASSIGAFPTYEQYF
TRBJ2-3	TRBV7-9	-	-	TGTGCCAGCAGACTAGTCACAGATACGCAGTATTTT	CASRLVTDTQYF
TRBJ2-1	TRBV6-9	-	TRBD2	TGTGCCAGCAGGGGGACTAGCGGGGGAAGAGAGCAGTTCTTC	CASRGTSGGREQFF
TRBJ1-2	TRBV25-1	few	TRBD1	TGTGCCAGCAGTGAATGGGCAGGGGGTGGTGGCTACACCTTC	CASSEWAGGGGYTF
TRBJ2-2	TRBV15	-	-	TGTGCCACCAGCAGGAGCCCGGGACTCACCAGCGGGGAGCTGTTTTTT	CATSRSPGLTSGELFF
TRBJ1-2	TRBV5-4	-	TRBD1	TGTGCCAGCAGCCTGGACAGGAAATTGTATGGCTACACCTTC	CASSLDRKLYGYTF
TRBJ1-2	TRBV5-5	-	-	TGTGCCAGCAGCTCTTCTGGTGGCTATGGCTACACCTTC	CASSSSGGYGYTF
TRBJ2-2	TRBV29-1	-	-	TGCAGCGCAACTAGCTCTGGCGGGGAGCTGTTTTTT	CSATSSGGELFF
TRBJ1-2	TRBV9	-	-	TGTGCCAGCAGCGTAGTTGTCAACAACTATGGCTACACCTTC	CASSVVVNNYGYTF
TRBJ2-1	TRBV6-5	-	-	TGTGCCAGCAGTTACTATGGGGGGATTTACAATGAGCAGTTCTTC	CASSYYGGIYNEQFF
TRBJ2-7	TRBV19	few	-	TGTGCCAGACCGGGGGCAGGGTCTTTCGAGCAGTACTTC	CARPGAGSFEQYF
TRBJ1-4	TRBV27	-	TRBD1	TGTGCCAGCAGTGCCGGGACAGCTAATGAAAAACTGTTTTTT	CASSAGTANEKLFF
TRBJ1-5	TRBV19	-	-	TGTGCCAGTAGTATACTACAGGGTATCAATCAGCCCCAGCATTTT	CASSILQGINQPQHF
TRBJ2-2	TRBV19	-	-	TGTGCCAGTAGGAGACAGGACTCGAACACCGGGGAGCTGTTTTTT	CASRRQDSNTGELFF
TRBJ2-2	TRBV6-1	-	-	TGTGCCAGCAGTAAAAGGGGGAACGGGGAGCTGTTTTTT	CASSKRGNGELFF
TRBJ2-5	TRBV5-1	-	TRBD2	TGCGCCAGCAGCTATGGGACTAGCGCTCAAGAGACCCAGTACTTC	CASSYGTSAQETQYF
TRBJ1-2	TRBV30	-	-	TGTGCCTGGAGACAGGGCTACTATGGCTACACCTTC	CAWRQGYYGYTF
TRBJ2-1	TRBV4-1	-	TRBD1	TGCGCCAGCAGCCAAGGGACAGGGAATGAGCAGTTCTTC	CASSQGTGNEQFF
TRBJ1-3	TRBV5-4	-	-	TGTGCCAGCAGCCTCGACACGACCTCTGGAAACACCATATATTTT	CASSLDTTSGNTIYF
TRBJ1-2	TRBV5-4	-	TRBD1	TGTGCCAGCAGCTCTGTGACAGGGGTGTACGGCTACACCTTC	CASSSVTGVYGYTF
TRBJ1-2	TRBV2	-	TRBD1	TGTGCCAGCAGGTATCGTCAGACAGGGTCTTATGGCTACACCTTC	CASRYRQTGSYGYTF
TRBJ2-4	TRBV5-1	-	-	TGCGCCAGCAGCTTGGCCGGTCAAGGACCGGGGAACATTCAGTACTTC	CASSLAGQGPGNIQYF
TRBJ1-5	TRBV19	-	TRBD1	TGTGCCAGTAGTATAGTTGGGACAGGGGATCAGCCCCAGCATTTT	CASSIVGTGDQPQHF
TRBJ1-3	TRBV7-2	-	-	TGTGCCAGCAGCTTATGGGCAGACTCTGGAAACACCATATATTTT	CASSLWADSGNTIYF
TRBJ1-2	TRBV6-6	-	-	TGTGCCAGCAGTGAGCTTAACTATGGCTACACCTTC	CASSELNYGYTF
TRBJ2-2	TRBV28	-	-	TGTGCCAGCAGTTTCTCGCAGACGAACACCGGGGAGCTGTTTTTT	CASSFSQTNTGELFF
TRBJ2-1	TRBV6-5	-	TRBD2	TGTGCCAGCAGTTACTCGATCACTAGCGGGGGAAATGAGCAGTTCTTC	CASSYSITSGGNEQFF
TRBJ1-1	TRBV2	-	-	TGTGCCAGCAAGGAGGGCTGGAACACTGAAGCTTTCTTT	CASKEGWNTEAFF
TRBJ1-3	TRBV6-5	-	-	TGTGCCAGCAGTTACTCGATAGTCAGCTCTGGAAACACCATATATTTT	CASSYSIVSSGNTIYF
TRBJ2-4	TRBV18	-	-	TGTGCCAGCTCACCGAGAAATGAGGTGTTAGCCAAAAACATTCAGTACTTC	CASSPRNEVLAKNIQYF
TRBJ2-1	TRBV14	few	-	TGTGCCAGCAGCCTCTCTTATGAGCAGTTCTTC	CASSLSYEQFF
TRBJ1-5	TRBV6-6	-	-	TGTGCCAGCAGTTACAGGGATGGACAGCCCCAGCATTTT	CASSYRDGQPQHF
TRBJ2-2	TRBV2	-	-	TGTGCCAGCGCTCTCCGGGGGTCGGGGGAGCTGTTTTTT	CASALRGSGELFF